This T cell receptor (beta chain) stems from a study of T cell repertoires in cytomegalovirus infection. Study-wide context: Indications of both CMV infection and matching HLA type were provided by public TCR beta signatures.

Concerning this clonotype itself: As yet, its antigen is unknown.

TCRdb independently ran MiXCR on the reads; one entry per CDR3 protein. The sample shows 350,000 to 550,000 distinct CDR3 sequences, roughly 31% of them seen only once. The V segment lost 4 bases and the J segment 8 bases; nucleotides outside the gene matches: 8. There are 15 residues in the CDR3. Germline assignment: CDR1 SGHVS and CDR2 FNYEAQ. Study-wide findings and caveats: The response measured ex vivo was dominated by TCR beta clonotypes (HLA-C-restricted and CMV-specific). Adding up the frequency of public TCR beta families identified people who carried CMV plus the relevant HLA.

The sequencing sample was made of PBMCs. The receptor was isolated from a human donor in good health (CMV status not recorded). Some clones in this sample may be carry-over from other donors' samples. The V and J genes are TRBV7-6 and TRBJ2-1; 10 bases fit TRBD2. This chain's CDR3 is CASSSGLAGEHEQFF. Here the CDR3 DNA reads TGTGCCAGCAGCTCAGGCCTAGCGGGGGAGCATGAGCAGTTCTTC.